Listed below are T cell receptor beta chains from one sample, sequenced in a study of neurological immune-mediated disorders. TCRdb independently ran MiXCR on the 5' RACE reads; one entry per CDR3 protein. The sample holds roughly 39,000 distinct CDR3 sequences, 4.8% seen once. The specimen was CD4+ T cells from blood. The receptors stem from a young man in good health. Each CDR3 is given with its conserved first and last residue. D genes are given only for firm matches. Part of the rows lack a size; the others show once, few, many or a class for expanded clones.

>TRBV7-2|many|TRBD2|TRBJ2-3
TGTGCCAGCAGCGCGACTAGCGGGGGGGCGTATACGCAGTATTTT
CASSATSGGAYTQYF
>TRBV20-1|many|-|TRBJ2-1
TGCAGTGCTAGGACAGCCGGTGGAGGCGATGAGCAGTTCTTC
CSARTAGGGDEQFF
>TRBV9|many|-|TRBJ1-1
TGTGCCAGCAGCGTAGGGCAGGAGGGTGCTGAAGCTTTCTTT
CASSVGQEGAEAFF
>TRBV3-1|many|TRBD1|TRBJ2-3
TGTGCCAGCAGCCAAGCTGGACAGGGCCCGTATTTT
CASSQAGQGPYF
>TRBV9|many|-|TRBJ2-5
TGTGCCAGCAGCGTAGAGGGTCAGGGTATGACCCAGTACTTC
CASSVEGQGMTQYF
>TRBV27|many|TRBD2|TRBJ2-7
TGTGCCAGCAGCCGAAGATCCGGCGGGGGGGAGTACTACGAGCAGTACTTC
CASSRRSGGGEYYEQYF
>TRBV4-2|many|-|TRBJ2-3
TGTGCCAGCAGCCAAGAAGGGTCTAGGGGTAGGACAGATACGCAGTATTTT
CASSQEGSRGRTDTQYF
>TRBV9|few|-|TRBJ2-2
TGTGCCAGCAGCGTGGGGGTTACCGGGGAGCTGTTTTTT
CASSVGVTGELFF
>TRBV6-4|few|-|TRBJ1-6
TGTGCCAGCAGGACCAGGTGGAGCTCCTATAATTCACCCCTCCACTTT
CASRTRWSSYNSPLHF
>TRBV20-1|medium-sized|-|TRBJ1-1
TGCAGTGCTAGAGATCTTCAGGGCGGCACTGAAGCTTTCTTT
CSARDLQGGTEAFF
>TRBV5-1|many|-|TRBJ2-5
TGCGCCAGCAGCTTGAACCAAGAGACCCAGTACTTC
CASSLNQETQYF
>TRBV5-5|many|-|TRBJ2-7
TGTGCCAGCAGCTTGGGGGAGCCCTCATACGAGCAGTACTTC
CASSLGEPSYEQYF
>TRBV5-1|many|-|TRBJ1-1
TGCGCCAGCAGCTTGGGGGTAAGCACGAACACTGAAGCTTTCTTT
CASSLGVSTNTEAFF
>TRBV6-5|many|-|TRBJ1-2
TGTGCCGTAGTCGGGACAAGCTATGGCTACACCTTC
CAVVGTSYGYTF
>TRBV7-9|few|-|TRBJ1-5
TGTGCCAGCAGCTTGGGGGACGGCAATCAGCCCCAGCATTTT
CASSLGDGNQPQHF
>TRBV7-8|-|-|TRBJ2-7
TGTGCCAGCAGCTTAGCCGGGGCGGAGAGCTCCTACGAGCAGTACTTC
CASSLAGAESSYEQYF
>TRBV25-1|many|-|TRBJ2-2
TGTGCCAGCAGTGAATATGATGGGGGTCTCCGGGAGCTGTTTTTT
CASSEYDGGLRELFF
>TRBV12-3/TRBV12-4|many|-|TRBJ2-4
TGTGCCAGCAGTGGCCGGGGATCCAAAAACATTCAGTACTTC
CASSGRGSKNIQYF
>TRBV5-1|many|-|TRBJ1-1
TGCGCCAGCAGCAGGGCCCCGACCGAAGCGATGAACACTGAAGCTTTCTTT
CASSRAPTEAMNTEAFF
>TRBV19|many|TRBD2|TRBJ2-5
TGTGCCAGTAGTGAAAGACTAGCGGGGAGAGGGGAGACCCAGTACTTC
CASSERLAGRGETQYF
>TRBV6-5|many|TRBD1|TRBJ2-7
TGTGCCAGCAGTCTTTACAGGGGCGCCTACGAGCAGTACTTC
CASSLYRGAYEQYF